The rows below give T cell receptor beta chains drawn from one sample of a study of blood T cell repertoires in COVID-19. Only in-frame clones appear in the TCRdb table, and some are missing; sequencing was by immunoSEQ multiplex PCR. The profile shows 110,000 to 150,000 clones, around 90% of them singletons. Sequencing was carried out using peripheral blood. The receptors were sampled from a man aged 70-80 years with acute or convalescent COVID-19. CDR3s include the opening cysteine and the closing phenylalanine or tryptophan. D genes are given only for firm matches. The size of a clone is reported for some rows only, either as once, few or many, or as a class for expanded clones.

>-|-|TRBJ2-2|15|TRBV11-2
CASSLALGGSGELFF
TGTGCCAGCAGCTTGGCGTTGGGGGGTTCCGGGGAGCTGTTTTTT
>once|TRBD1|TRBJ2-3|16|TRBV12-5
CASAMDRGVITDTQYF
TGTGCTAGTGCCATGGACAGGGGAGTTATCACAGATACGCAGTATTTT
>-|TRBD2|TRBJ2-7|14|TRBV7-8
CASSFERERHEQYF
TGTGCCAGCAGCTTTGAGCGGGAGCGCCACGAGCAGTACTTC
>once|-|TRBJ2-1|16|TRBV14
CASSPTWGSSYNEQFF
TGTGCCAGCAGCCCTACGTGGGGCAGCTCCTACAATGAGCAGTTCTTC
>-|TRBD2|TRBJ2-5|15|TRBV24-1
CATSDAGGYQETQYF
TGTGCCACCAGTGACGCGGGAGGCTACCAAGAGACCCAGTACTTC
>-|-|TRBJ1-2|11|TRBV20-1
CSASSGNGYTF
TGCAGTGCTTCATCAGGGAACGGCTACACCTTC
>-|-|TRBJ1-2|18|TRBV5-1
CASSLGLFRRPGIRGYTF
TGCGCCAGCAGCTTGGGATTGTTCAGACGACCGGGAATACGTGGCTACACCTTC
>-|TRBD1|TRBJ2-6|19|TRBV3-1/TRBV3-2
CASSQDLGQGVSGANVLTF
TGTGCCAGCAGCCAAGATTTAGGGCAGGGGGTCTCTGGGGCCAACGTCCTGACTTTC
>-|-|TRBJ2-7|14|TRBV5-1
CASSLAQQGYEQYF
TGCGCCAGCAGCTTGGCCCAACAGGGCTACGAGCAGTACTTC
>-|TRBD1|TRBJ1-2|14|TRBV10-3
CAISVDRGNYGYTF
TGTGCCATCAGTGTCGACAGGGGCAACTATGGCTACACCTTC
>once|-|TRBJ1-4|16|TRBV19
CASSIGLTATNEKLFF
TGTGCCAGTAGTATTGGGTTGACAGCAACTAATGAAAAACTGTTTTTT
>-|-|TRBJ2-6|15|TRBV5-1
CASSLGSFGANVLTF
TGCGCCAGCAGCCTCGGGTCCTTTGGGGCCAACGTCCTGACTTTC
>-|TRBD1|TRBJ1-5|16|TRBV19
CASMIVGTGNNQPQHF
TGTGCCAGTATGATTGTAGGGACAGGGAACAATCAGCCCCAGCATTTT
>-|-|TRBJ1-2|11|TRBV29-1
CSDQYREGYTF
TGCAGCGATCAATACAGGGAAGGCTACACCTTC
>-|-|TRBJ2-1|14|TRBV18
CASSRAGPGNEQFF
TGTGCCAGCTCAAGAGCAGGGCCCGGAAATGAGCAGTTCTTC
>-|TRBD1|TRBJ1-5|14|TRBV19
CASSRQGQNQPQHF
TGTGCCAGTAGCCGACAGGGCCAGAATCAGCCCCAGCATTTT
>-|-|TRBJ1-2|13|TRBV5-1
CASSLVEGGGYTF
TGCGCCAGCAGCTTGGTGGAGGGAGGAGGCTACACCTTC
>-|TRBD1|TRBJ1-4|17|TRBV7-9
CASSRYGQGAANEKLFF
TGTGCCAGCAGCCGTTACGGACAGGGGGCAGCTAATGAAAAACTGTTTTTT
>-|-|TRBJ2-5|14|TRBV2
CASHVPGSEETQYF
TGTGCCAGCCACGTCCCCGGGTCAGAAGAGACCCAGTACTTC
>-|-|TRBJ2-1|11|TRBV6-1
CAHGSHNEQFF
TGTGCCCACGGGTCCCACAATGAGCAGTTCTTC